This record covers a single TCR beta chain. Its antigen is not identified. Germline CDR1 LNHDA, CDR2 SQIVND (reference sequence). Trimming removed 5 bases from V and 2 bases from J; junction bases left unmatched: 8. The CDR3 extends over 17 amino acids. Produced via immunoSEQ multiplex PCR; TCRdb's table is partial and in-frame only. The sample consists of about 96,000 clones, about 92% of them appearing once. The data derive from a study of PD-1 blockade in classical Hodgkin lymphoma. The study, taken as a whole, reports: Lower baseline TCR diversity marked trial partial responders and progressors. Reports described newly diagnosed patients as having lower baseline TCR diversity than healthy donors.

The time point was: cycle 4 day 1 (C4D1), after less than 7 weeks of nivolumab. All patients relapsed after autologous stem cell transplantation, and brentuximab vedotin exposure varied. This TCR was recovered from a human donor with classical Hodgkin lymphoma. Here the sequenced sample was peripheral blood mononuclear cells (PBMCs), taken before the fourth cycle of nivolumab. The J gene is TRBJ2-6, the V gene TRBV19, with 8 bases that match TRBD2. CDR3: CASSRLGGDTGANVLTF. CDR3 bases: TGTGCCAGTAGTCGGCTCGGGGGGGATACTGGGGCCAACGTCCTGACTTTC.